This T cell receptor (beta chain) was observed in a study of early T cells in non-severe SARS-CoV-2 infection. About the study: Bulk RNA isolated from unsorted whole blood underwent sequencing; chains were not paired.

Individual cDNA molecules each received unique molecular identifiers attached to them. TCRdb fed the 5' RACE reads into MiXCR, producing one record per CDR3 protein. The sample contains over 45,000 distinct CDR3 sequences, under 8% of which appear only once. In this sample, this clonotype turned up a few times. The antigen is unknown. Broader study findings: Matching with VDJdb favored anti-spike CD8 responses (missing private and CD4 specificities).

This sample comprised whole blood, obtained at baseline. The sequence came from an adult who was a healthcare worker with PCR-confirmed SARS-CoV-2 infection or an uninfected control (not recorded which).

In DNA form, the CDR3 reads TGCAGTGCTAGTGGCAGGGGTTGGAGAGAGACCCAGTACTTC. Its protein is CSASGRGWRETQYF. V is TRBV20-1 and J is TRBJ2-5; maybe TRBD1 (6 bases). Germline CDR1 reads DFQATT; CDR2 reads SNEGSKA (reference sequence). The germline V and J ends were trimmed by 3 bases and 4 bases, with 15 bases remaining between them. CDR3 length: 14 amino acids.